The 14 T cell receptor beta chains presented below share a single source sample, sequenced in a study of cytomegalovirus exposure and HLA in healthy donors. Produced via immunoSEQ multiplex PCR; TCRdb's table is partial and in-frame only. The repertoire holds roughly 68,000 clones, with roughly 96% as singletons. The sequencing input was PBMCs. These receptors were obtained from a man younger than 30 in good health and CMV-seronegative.

The J gene is TRBJ1-4, the V gene TRBV6-6, with 7 bases fitting TRBD1. Trimming took 2 bases from V and 4 from J; bases not matched to a gene: 1. The CDR3 is made up of 14 amino acids. CDR1 MNHNY and CDR2 SVGAGI come from the germline V gene (reference sequence). The CDR3 DNA is TGTGCCAGCAGTTACAACAGGGGTAATGAAAAACTGTTTTTT. It encodes CASSYNRGNEKLFF.

This clone is a singleton in its sample. The chain recombines TRBV5-4 with TRBJ2-1, with 9 bases matching TRBD2. The CDR3 has 16 amino acids. V shed 0 bases, J shed 7 bases, and the junction held 8 bases outside the gene matches. Germline loops: CDR1 SGHNT, CDR2 YYREEE (reference sequence). In DNA form, the CDR3 reads TGTGCCAGCAGCTTGGAACTGGCGGGAGGGCCAAATGAGCAGTTCTTC. It codes for CASSLELAGGPNEQFF. Filled out from reference TRBV5-4 and TRBJ2-1, the complete variable domain reads ETGVTQSPTHLIKTRGQQVTLRCSSQSGHNTVSWYQQALGQGPQFIFQYYREEENGRGNFPPRFSGLQFPNYSSELNVNALELDDSALYLCASSLELAGGPNEQFFGPGTRLTVL.

The chain is built from TRBV4-2 and TRBJ1-2, with TRBD1 matching over 7 bases. The CDR3 has 14 residues. V lost 5 bases, J lost 2 bases, and 5 bases stayed unmatched. Germline CDR1 reads LGHNA; CDR2 reads YNFKEQ. The DNA for the CDR3 is TGTGCCAGCAGCTTCGACAGGGTCAACTATGGCTACACCTTC. Protein: CASSFDRVNYGYTF.

This rearrangement joins TRBV11-2 to TRBJ1-2; perhaps TRBD1 as D (6 bases). Trimming took 6 bases from V and 0 from J, leaving 17 bases between them. CDR3 length: 16 amino acids. Per germline, CDR1 SGHAT and CDR2 FQNNGV. CDR3 loop: CASRYSGGAANYGYTF. The CDR3 nucleotides read TGTGCCAGCAGATATAGCGGGGGGGCAGCTAACTATGGCTACACCTTC.

The CDR3 nucleotides are TGCGCCAGCAGCTTGTTGGGACCAAAAGGGGAAAAGGACAGGGGGAGCTCCTACGAGCAGTACTTC. This encodes CASSLLGPKGEKDRGSSYEQYF. V is TRBV5-1 and J is TRBJ2-7, with 10 bases identical to TRBD1. CDR3 length: 22 amino acids. The V and J ends lost 1 base and 0 bases, in that order; junction bases with no gene match: 22. CDR1 and CDR2 (germline): SGHRS, YFSETQ. The entire variable domain, with the rest obtained from reference TRBV5-1 and TRBJ2-7, is as follows: KAGVTQTPRYLIKTRGQQVTLSCSPISGHRSVSWYQQTPGQGLQFLFEYFSETQRNKGNFPGRFSGRQFSNSRSEMNVSTLELGDSALYLCASSLLGPKGEKDRGSSYEQYFGPGTRLTVT.

The chain joins TRBV9 to TRBJ2-3; a possible D gene is TRBD2 (6 bases). V shed 4 bases and J shed 9 bases, with 12 bases lying between them. The germline gives CDR1 SGDLS, CDR2 YYNGEE. This CDR3 is built from 12 residues. The CDR3 region is CASSLGGNTQYF. The CDR3, as DNA: TGTGCCAGCAGCTTGGGGGGAAACACGCAGTATTTT. Supplemented by reference TRBV9 and TRBJ2-3, the full variable domain reads DSGVTQTPKHLITATGQRVTLRCSPRSGDLSVYWYQQSLDQGLQFLIQYYNGEERAKGNILERFSAQQFPDLHSELNLSSLELGDSALYFCASSLGGNTQYFGPGTRLTVL.

The chain carries TRBV6-4 and TRBJ2-2; 9 bases agree with TRBD2. V trimming: 7 bases; J trimming: 3 bases; junction bases outside the gene matches: 9. CDR3 length equals 16 residues. The germline gives CDR1 MRHNA, CDR2 SNTAGT. For the CDR3, the DNA is TGTGCCAGCAAATCGATAGCGGGAGTTGACACCGGGGAGCTGTTTTTT. Translating it yields CASKSIAGVDTGELFF.

The chain links TRBV11-2 to TRBJ1-3, with TRBD1 matching 10 bases. The V gene's germline CDR1 is SGHAT and CDR2 FQNNGV. This CDR3 region has 16 residues. The junction had 4 bases not matched to a gene; V was cut back by 1 base and J by 4 bases. CDR3 bases: TGTGCCAGCAGCTTAGGGGGGACAGGGGCCGGAAACACCATATATTTT. Protein product: CASSLGGTGAGNTIYF.

The J gene is TRBJ1-5, the V gene TRBV6-1, with 7 positions matching TRBD1. This CDR3 is built from 13 residues. The J segment lost 7 bases and the V segment lost 4 bases, leaving 4 bases of the junction unmatched. The germline V gene encodes CDR1 MNHNS and CDR2 SASEGT. The chain's CDR3 is CASSGTGEQPQHF. As DNA, the CDR3 is TGTGCCAGCAGTGGAACAGGGGAGCAGCCCCAGCATTTT.

The genes are TRBV6-4 and TRBJ2-4; 7 bases line up with TRBD2. Trimming at V came to 4 bases and at J to 0 bases, leaving 15 bases not matched to a gene. This CDR3 has 19 residues. The germline V gene encodes CDR1 MRHNA and CDR2 SNTAGT. For the CDR3, the DNA is TGTGCCAGCAGTGCCCCCTTCGCGGGAGTGGGGCTAGCCAAAAACATTCAGTACTTC. Translation gives CASSAPFAGVGLAKNIQYF.

V is TRBV5-4 and J is TRBJ2-1; 8 bases are shared with TRBD2. Germline V gene sequence: CDR1 SGHNT, CDR2 YYREEE (reference sequence). J gave up 5 bases and V 4 bases, and 8 bases lay outside the gene matches. This CDR3 has 15 amino acids. As DNA, the CDR3 is TGTGCCAGCAGCCTAATAGCGGGAATCAACAATGAGCAGTTCTTC. Protein product: CASSLIAGINNEQFF. Full variable domain (rest looked up from reference TRBV5-4 and TRBJ2-1): ETGVTQSPTHLIKTRGQQVTLRCSSQSGHNTVSWYQQALGQGPQFIFQYYREEENGRGNFPPRFSGLQFPNYSSELNVNALELDDSALYLCASSLIAGINNEQFFGPGTRLTVL.

The chain joins TRBV19 to TRBJ1-2, with 12 nucleotides matching TRBD1. The CDR3 consists of 16 residues. Germline values: CDR1 LNHDA, CDR2 SQIVND (reference sequence). After removal of 6 bases from V and 1 base from J, the junction contained 6 bases not matched to a gene. The CDR3 reads CASSPGQGADNYGYTF. CDR3 in DNA: TGTGCCAGTAGCCCGGGACAGGGGGCAGATAACTATGGCTACACCTTC. Using reference TRBV19 and TRBJ1-2 for the parts outside the CDR3, the full variable domain is DGGITQSPKYLFRKEGQNVTLSCEQNLNHDAMYWYRQDPGQGLRLIYYSQIVNDFQKGDIAEGYSVSREKKESFPLTVTSAQKNPTAFYLCASSPGQGADNYGYTFGSGTRLTVV.

The CDR3 loop is CASSERGAPTGELFF. As DNA, the CDR3 is TGTGCCAGCAGTGAACGGGGGGCGCCTACCGGGGAGCTGTTTTTT. The chain has TRBV2 and TRBJ2-2; D might be TRBD2 (7 bases). Germline lookup yields CDR1 SNHLY and CDR2 FYNNEI. Deletions cut 2 bases from V and 5 bases from J, with 12 bases between. This CDR3 has 15 residues. Combining the CDR3 with reference TRBV2 and TRBJ2-2 gives the whole variable domain EPEVTQTPSHQVTQMGQEVILRCVPISNHLYFYWYRQILGQKVEFLVSFYNNEISEKSEIFDDQFSVERPDGSNFTLKIRSTKLEDSAMYFCASSERGAPTGELFFGEGSRLTVL.

V and J are TRBV6-5 and TRBJ2-7, with a weak D call TRBD1 (6 bases). V lost 7 bases, J lost 4 bases, and 17 bases lay in between. The germline V gene encodes CDR1 MNHEY and CDR2 SVGAGI. There are 14 residues in the CDR3. CDR3 DNA sequence: TGTGCCAGCACGGGTGGAAGGGGGAAATACGAGCAGTACTTC. Its protein is CASTGGRGKYEQYF.